Listed here is a single TCR beta chain. Antigen unknown. The data were obtained in a study of cytomegalovirus exposure and HLA in healthy donors. General study findings and limits: Through in vitro validation, three CMV-associated chains were shown to be specific for CMV antigens. TRBV6-2, TRBV6-3 and other indistinguishable V segments were excluded.

The CDR3 is made up of 14 amino acids. Trimming pared 4 bases from V and 0 bases from J, leaving 10 bases between. CDR1 is ENHRY and CDR2 is SYGVKD in the germline V gene. With 60 Vbeta and 13 Jbeta primers, the PCR was carried out. The table came from immunoSEQ multiplex PCR; TCRdb's copy has only in-frame clones and leaves some out. The sample has 150,000 to 200,000 clones; about 79% are singletons. The TCR originated in a woman between 45 and 60 years old in good health and CMV-seronegative. The rearrangement links TRBV10-3 to TRBJ2-7; D may be TRBD1 (6 bases). Sequenced input: PBMCs. In nucleotides, the CDR3 is TGTGCCATCAGTGGGCAGGGGAGCTCCTACGAGCAGTACTTC. It is translated as CAISGQGSSYEQYF.